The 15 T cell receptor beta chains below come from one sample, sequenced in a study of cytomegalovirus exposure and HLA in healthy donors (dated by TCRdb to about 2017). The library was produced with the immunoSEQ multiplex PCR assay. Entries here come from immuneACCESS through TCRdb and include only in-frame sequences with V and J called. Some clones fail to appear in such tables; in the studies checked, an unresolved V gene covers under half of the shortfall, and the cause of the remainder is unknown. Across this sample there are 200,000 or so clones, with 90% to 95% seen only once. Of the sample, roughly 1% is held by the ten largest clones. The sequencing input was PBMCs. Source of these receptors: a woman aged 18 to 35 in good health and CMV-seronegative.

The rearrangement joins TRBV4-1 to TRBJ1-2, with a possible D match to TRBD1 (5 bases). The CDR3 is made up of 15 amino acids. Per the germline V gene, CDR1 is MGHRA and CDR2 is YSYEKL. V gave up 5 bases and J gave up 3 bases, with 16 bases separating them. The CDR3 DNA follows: TGCGCCAGCAGCTACGATTCGCCCAGGGACTATGGCTACACCTTC. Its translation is CASSYDSPRDYGYTF.

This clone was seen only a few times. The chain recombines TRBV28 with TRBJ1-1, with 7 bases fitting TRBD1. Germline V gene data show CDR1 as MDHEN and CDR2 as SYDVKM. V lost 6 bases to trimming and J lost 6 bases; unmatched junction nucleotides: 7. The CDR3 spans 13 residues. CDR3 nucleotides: TGTGCCAGCAGCGGACAGGTGATCCCTGAAGCTTTCTTT. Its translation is CASSGQVIPEAFF.

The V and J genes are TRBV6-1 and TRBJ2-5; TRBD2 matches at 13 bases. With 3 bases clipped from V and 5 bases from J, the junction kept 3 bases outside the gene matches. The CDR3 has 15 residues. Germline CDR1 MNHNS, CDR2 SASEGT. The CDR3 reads CASSDGLAGVETQYF. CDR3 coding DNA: TGTGCCAGCAGTGACGGACTAGCGGGAGTGGAGACCCAGTACTTC.

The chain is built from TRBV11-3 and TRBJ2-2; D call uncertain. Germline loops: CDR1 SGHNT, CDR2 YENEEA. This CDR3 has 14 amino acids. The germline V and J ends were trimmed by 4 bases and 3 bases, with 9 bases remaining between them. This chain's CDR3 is CASSSRSHTGELFF. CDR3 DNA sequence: TGTGCCAGCAGCTCCCGGTCACACACCGGGGAGCTGTTTTTT. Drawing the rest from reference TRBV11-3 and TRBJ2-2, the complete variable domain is EAGVVQSPRYKIIEKKQPVAFWCNPISGHNTLYWYLQNLGQGPELLIRYENEEAVDDSQLPKDRFSAERLKGVDSTLKIQPAELGDSAVYLCASSSRSHTGELFFGEGSRLTVL.

The CDR3 nucleotides are TGTGCCAGCACTCCCGATTGGACAGGGATCTACGAGCAGTACTTC. This encodes CASTPDWTGIYEQYF. This sequence joins TRBV11-2 and TRBJ2-7; 8 nucleotides agree with TRBD1. With 7 bases clipped from V and 3 bases from J, the junction kept 11 bases outside the gene matches. Germline assignment: CDR1 SGHAT and CDR2 FQNNGV. CDR3 length equals 15 residues.

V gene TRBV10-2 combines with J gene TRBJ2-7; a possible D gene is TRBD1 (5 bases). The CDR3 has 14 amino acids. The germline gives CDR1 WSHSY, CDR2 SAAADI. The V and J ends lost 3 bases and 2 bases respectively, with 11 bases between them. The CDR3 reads CASSEGQGPYEQYF. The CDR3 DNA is TGCGCCAGCAGTGAAGGGCAGGGTCCCTACGAGCAGTACTTC.

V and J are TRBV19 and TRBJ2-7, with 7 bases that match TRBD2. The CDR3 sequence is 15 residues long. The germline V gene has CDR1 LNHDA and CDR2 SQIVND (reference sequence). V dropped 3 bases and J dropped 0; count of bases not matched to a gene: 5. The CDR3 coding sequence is TGTGCCAGTAGTATTCAACTAGCGAGCTCCTACGAGCAGTACTTC. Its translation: CASSIQLASSYEQYF. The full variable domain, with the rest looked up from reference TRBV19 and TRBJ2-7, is DGGITQSPKYLFRKEGQNVTLSCEQNLNHDAMYWYRQDPGQGLRLIYYSQIVNDFQKGDIAEGYSVSREKKESFPLTVTSAQKNPTAFYLCASSIQLASSYEQYFGPGTRLTVT.

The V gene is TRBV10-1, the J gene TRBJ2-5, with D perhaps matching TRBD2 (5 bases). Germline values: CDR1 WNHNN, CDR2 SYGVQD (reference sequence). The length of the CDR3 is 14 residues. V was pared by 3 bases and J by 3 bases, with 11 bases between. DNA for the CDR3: TGCGCCAGCAGTGACCCTCTAGCCAAAGAGACCCAGTACTTC. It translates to CASSDPLAKETQYF.

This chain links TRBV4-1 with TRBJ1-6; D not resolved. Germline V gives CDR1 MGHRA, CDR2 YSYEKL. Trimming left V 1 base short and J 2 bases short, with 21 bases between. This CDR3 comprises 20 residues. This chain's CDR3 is CASSQVTTGGVKAYNSPLHF. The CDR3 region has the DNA TGCGCCAGCAGCCAAGTTACCACTGGCGGGGTTAAGGCCTATAATTCACCCCTCCACTTT.

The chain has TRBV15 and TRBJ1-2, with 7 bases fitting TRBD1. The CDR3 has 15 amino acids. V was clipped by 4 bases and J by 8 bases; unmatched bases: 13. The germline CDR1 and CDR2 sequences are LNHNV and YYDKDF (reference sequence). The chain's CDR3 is CATSTTGTAGKGYTF. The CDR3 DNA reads TGTGCCACCAGCACTACCGGGACAGCCGGTAAGGGCTACACCTTC.

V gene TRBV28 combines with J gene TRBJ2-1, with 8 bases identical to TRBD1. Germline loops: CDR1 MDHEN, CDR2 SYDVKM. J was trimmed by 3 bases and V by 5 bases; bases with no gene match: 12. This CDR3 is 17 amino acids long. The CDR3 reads CASSPTPDRALYNEQFF. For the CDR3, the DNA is TGTGCCAGCAGTCCGACACCGGACAGGGCCCTCTACAATGAGCAGTTCTTC.

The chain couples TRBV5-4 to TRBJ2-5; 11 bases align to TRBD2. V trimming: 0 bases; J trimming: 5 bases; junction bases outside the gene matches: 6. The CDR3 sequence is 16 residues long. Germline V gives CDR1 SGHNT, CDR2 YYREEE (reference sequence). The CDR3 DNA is TGTGCCAGCAGCTTGGGTGGGACTAGCGGTGCGGAGACCCAGTACTTC. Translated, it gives CASSLGGTSGAETQYF.

Here the CDR3 reads CASSLRPGTTHTDTQYF. CDR3 sequence (DNA): TGTGCCAGCAGCCTCCGGCCCGGGACTACCCACACAGATACGCAGTATTTT. The chain carries TRBV28 and TRBJ2-3, with 7 positions matching TRBD2. CDR3 length: 17 amino acids. Germline trimming cut 6 bases from V and 2 bases from J; bases unmatched to any gene: 14. CDR1 is MDHEN and CDR2 is SYDVKM in the germline V gene.

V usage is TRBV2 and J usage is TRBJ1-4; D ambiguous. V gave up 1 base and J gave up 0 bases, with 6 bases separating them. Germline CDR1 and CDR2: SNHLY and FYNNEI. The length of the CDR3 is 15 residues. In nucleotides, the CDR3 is TGTGCCAGCAGTGAAGACAGAACAACTAATGAAAAACTGTTTTTT. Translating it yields CASSEDRTTNEKLFF.

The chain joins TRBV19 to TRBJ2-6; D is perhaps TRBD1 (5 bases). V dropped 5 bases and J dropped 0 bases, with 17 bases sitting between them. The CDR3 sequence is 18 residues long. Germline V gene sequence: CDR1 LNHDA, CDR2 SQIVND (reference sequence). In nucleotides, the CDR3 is TGTGCCAGTAGTCTCAGACAGCCTCAAAGCTCTGGGGCCAACGTCCTGACTTTC. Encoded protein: CASSLRQPQSSGANVLTF. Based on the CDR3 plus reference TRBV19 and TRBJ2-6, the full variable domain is DGGITQSPKYLFRKEGQNVTLSCEQNLNHDAMYWYRQDPGQGLRLIYYSQIVNDFQKGDIAEGYSVSREKKESFPLTVTSAQKNPTAFYLCASSLRQPQSSGANVLTFGAGSRLTVL.